The rows below give T cell receptor beta chains drawn from one sample of a study of T cell responses to AZD1222 COVID-19 vaccine. Using immunoSEQ multiplex PCR, the repertoire was profiled, and TCRdb retains in-frame clones only, with some absent. Seen here are 150,000 to 200,000 clones, 90% to 95% observed once, and the top ten hold 2.3%. The source material was peripheral blood, sampled on day 0 of AZD1222 vaccination. These TCRs come from an adult in good health. Each CDR3 is given with its conserved first and last residue. D genes are given only for firm matches. Size is stated for part of the rows, as once, few or many counts, or as a class when the clone is expanded.

j_call | v_call | d_call | clone_size | cdr3_aa | cdr3_nt
TRBJ2-3 | TRBV6-5 | . | . | CASTSGSNTDTQYF | TGTGCCAGCACATCGGGGTCAAACACAGATACGCAGTATTTT
TRBJ2-2 | TRBV20-1 | . | . | CSASRGASGATGELFF | TGCAGTGCTAGTCGGGGGGCTAGTGGGGCGACCGGGGAGCTGTTTTTT
TRBJ2-7 | TRBV19 | . | . | CASRETGRISYEQYF | TGTGCCAGCCGAGAAACAGGGCGGATCTCCTACGAGCAGTACTTC
TRBJ2-2 | TRBV7-9 | TRBD2 | once | CASSPGRPGELFF | TGTGCCAGCAGCCCCGGGAGGCCCGGGGAGCTGTTTTTT
TRBJ1-4 | TRBV7-8 | TRBD1 | . | CASSPRQGGEKLFF | TGTGCCAGCAGCCCTCGACAGGGTGGTGAAAAACTGTTTTTT
TRBJ2-3 | TRBV11-2 | TRBD1 | . | CASSLVGGTGATDTQYF | TGTGCCAGCAGCTTAGTAGGCGGGACAGGGGCCACAGATACGCAGTATTTT
TRBJ2-2 | TRBV5-4 | . | . | CASTPGVTNTGELFF | TGTGCCAGCACCCCCGGCGTCACGAACACCGGGGAGCTGTTTTTT
TRBJ1-1 | TRBV27 | . | . | CASRRPRQDYTEAFF | TGTGCCAGCAGACGTCCCCGGCAGGACTACACTGAAGCTTTCTTT
TRBJ1-5 | TRBV12-5 | . | . | CASGLAGQPQHF | TGTGCTAGTGGTTTGGCAGGTCAGCCCCAGCATTTT
TRBJ1-1 | TRBV15 | . | . | CATSRVFPAEQRGAFF | TGTGCCACCAGCAGAGTTTTCCCCGCCGAACAAAGGGGAGCTTTCTTT
TRBJ2-1 | TRBV27 | TRBD1 | . | CASRLGTGGYNEQFF | TGTGCCAGCAGACTTGGGACAGGGGGTTACAATGAGCAGTTCTTC
TRBJ2-5 | TRBV2 | TRBD2 | . | CASSESSGGAATQYF | TGTGCCAGCAGTGAAAGTAGCGGGGGGGCCGCGACCCAGTACTTC
TRBJ1-6 | TRBV9 | . | . | CASSVDRQSSPLHF | TGTGCCAGCAGCGTAGATCGACAGTCCTCACCCCTCCACTTT
TRBJ1-6 | TRBV19 | . | . | CASRSAAVSENSPLHF | TGTGCCAGTAGGTCGGCGGCCGTCTCGGAGAATTCACCCCTCCACTTT
TRBJ2-3 | TRBV7-2 | . | . | CASSNRPVGGVPSTDTQYF | TGTGCCAGCAGCAACCGACCAGTAGGAGGTGTACCTAGCACAGATACGCAGTATTTT
TRBJ2-3 | TRBV7-3 | . | . | CASSQLSSTDTQYF | TGTGCCAGCAGCCAGTTATCTAGCACAGATACGCAGTATTTT
TRBJ2-3 | TRBV24-1 | . | . | CATSDPQAGADTQYF | TGTGCCACCAGTGACCCACAAGCAGGGGCAGATACGCAGTATTTT
TRBJ2-7 | TRBV25-1 | . | . | CATSRGGSSYEQYF | TGTGCCACCTCCCGAGGCGGCAGCTCCTACGAGCAGTACTTC
TRBJ1-5 | TRBV28 | TRBD1 | . | CASRRTGKRIGNQPQHF | TGTGCCAGCAGAAGGACAGGGAAGAGGATAGGCAATCAGCCCCAGCATTTT
TRBJ1-4 | TRBV4-2 | . | . | CASSREEWQAGEKLFF | TGTGCCAGCAGCCGAGAGGAGTGGCAGGCGGGAGAAAAACTGTTTTTT
TRBJ2-3 | TRBV7-9 | TRBD2 | . | CASSLNSGGSADTQYF | TGTGCCAGCAGCTTAAACAGCGGGGGGAGTGCAGATACGCAGTATTTT
TRBJ2-4 | TRBV27 | . | . | CASSPRLGAKNIQYF | TGTGCCAGCAGTCCCCGTTTGGGTGCCAAAAACATTCAGTACTTC
TRBJ1-5 | TRBV24-1 | TRBD1 | . | CATSDPGTGLNQPQHF | TGTGCCACCAGTGACCCCGGGACAGGTCTTAATCAGCCCCAGCATTTT
TRBJ2-7 | TRBV27 | . | . | CASSLLRGDGYEQYF | TGTGCCAGCAGTTTACTTAGAGGGGATGGCTACGAGCAGTACTTC
TRBJ2-7 | TRBV4-2 | TRBD2 | . | CASSQVGTSGSGAYEQYF | TGTGCCAGCAGCCAAGTAGGGACTAGCGGGAGTGGGGCCTACGAGCAGTACTTC
TRBJ2-7 | TRBV5-1 | . | . | CASSLTGLDEQYF | TGCGCCAGCAGCTTGACAGGGCTCGACGAGCAGTACTTC
TRBJ1-2 | TRBV5-4 | TRBD1 | few | CASSPTGYGYTF | TGTGCCAGCAGCCCGACAGGGTATGGCTACACCTTC
TRBJ2-7 | TRBV28 | . | . | CASSLPNRVWEQYF | TGTGCCAGCAGTTTACCTAATAGGGTGTGGGAGCAGTACTTC
TRBJ2-7 | TRBV28 | TRBD1 | . | CASNRGQGYSYEQYF | TGTGCCAGCAATCGTGGACAGGGCTACTCCTACGAGCAGTACTTC
TRBJ1-5 | TRBV5-5 | . | once | CASSPTEINQPQHF | TGTGCCAGCAGCCCAACAGAAATCAATCAGCCCCAGCATTTT
TRBJ1-1 | TRBV11-3 | . | . | CASSWTFRTEAFF | TGTGCCAGCAGCTGGACATTCAGGACTGAAGCTTTCTTT
TRBJ2-7 | TRBV18 | TRBD1 | few | CASSPQDRVGEQYF | TGTGCCAGCTCACCACAGGACAGGGTAGGTGAGCAGTACTTC
TRBJ2-2 | TRBV6-5 | TRBD2 | . | CASSFTSGRVTGELFF | TGTGCCAGCAGTTTTACTAGCGGGAGGGTCACCGGGGAGCTGTTTTTT
TRBJ2-3 | TRBV5-1 | . | . | CASSLEHQLTDTQYF | TGCGCCAGCAGCTTGGAACACCAGCTCACAGATACGCAGTATTTT
TRBJ1-1 | TRBV19 | TRBD1 | . | CASSPRDRQSTEAFF | TGTGCCAGTAGTCCCCGGGACAGGCAAAGCACTGAAGCTTTCTTT
TRBJ2-7 | TRBV6-4 | TRBD2 | . | CASSTGTSATYEQYF | TGTGCCAGCAGTACCGGGACTAGCGCTACCTACGAGCAGTACTTC
TRBJ2-1 | TRBV10-3 | . | . | CAISDTRRTTYNEQFF | TGTGCCATCAGTGACACCCGACGGACAACCTACAATGAGCAGTTCTTC
TRBJ2-2 | TRBV29-1 | TRBD1 | . | CSVGGQGESTGELFF | TGCAGCGTTGGAGGACAGGGGGAAAGCACCGGGGAGCTGTTTTTT
TRBJ2-7 | TRBV28 | TRBD1 | . | CASDRQGYEQYF | TGTGCCAGCGATAGACAGGGTTACGAGCAGTACTTC
TRBJ1-2 | TRBV28 | . | . | CASSPNYGYTF | TGTGCCAGCAGTCCCAACTATGGCTACACCTTC
TRBJ2-7 | TRBV29-1 | . | . | CSVAGVEGSSYEQYF | TGCAGCGTTGCTGGGGTAGAGGGGAGCTCCTACGAGCAGTACTTC
TRBJ1-2 | TRBV7-6 | TRBD1 | . | CASSSRGDRGHYGYTF | TGTGCCAGCAGCTCCAGGGGGGACAGGGGCCACTATGGCTACACCTTC
TRBJ1-2 | TRBV5-1 | TRBD1 | . | CASSLGTGFVVGYTF | TGCGCCAGCAGCTTGGGGACAGGCTTCGTCGTGGGCTACACCTTC
TRBJ2-1 | TRBV28 | . | . | CASMAAIDYNEQFF | TGTGCCAGCATGGCGGCCATCGACTACAATGAGCAGTTCTTC